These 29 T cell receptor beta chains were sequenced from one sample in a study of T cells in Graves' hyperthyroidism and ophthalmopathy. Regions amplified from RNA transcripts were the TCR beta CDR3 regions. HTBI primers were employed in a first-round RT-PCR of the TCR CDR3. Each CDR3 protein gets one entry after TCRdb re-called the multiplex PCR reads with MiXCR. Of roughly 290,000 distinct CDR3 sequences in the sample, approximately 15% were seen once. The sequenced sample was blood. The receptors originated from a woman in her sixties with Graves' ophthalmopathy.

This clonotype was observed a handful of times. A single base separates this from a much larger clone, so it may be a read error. CDR3 DNA: TGTACCAGCAGGATCGTGACTAGCGGGCGCACAGATACGCAGTATTTT. Translation gives CTSRIVTSGRTDTQYF. The chain employs TRBV6-2 or TRBV6-3 and TRBJ2-3; 10 bases fit TRBD2. Looked up from germline, CDR1 is MNHEY and CDR2 is SVGEGT. The CDR3 loop spans 16 amino acids.

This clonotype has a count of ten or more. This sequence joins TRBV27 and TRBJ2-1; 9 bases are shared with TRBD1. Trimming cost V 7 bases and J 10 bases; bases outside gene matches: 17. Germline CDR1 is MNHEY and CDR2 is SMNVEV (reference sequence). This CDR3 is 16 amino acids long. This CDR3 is CASKKGTGTGSGEQFF. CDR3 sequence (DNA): TGTGCCAGCAAAAAGGGAACCGGGACAGGGAGCGGGGAGCAGTTCTTC.

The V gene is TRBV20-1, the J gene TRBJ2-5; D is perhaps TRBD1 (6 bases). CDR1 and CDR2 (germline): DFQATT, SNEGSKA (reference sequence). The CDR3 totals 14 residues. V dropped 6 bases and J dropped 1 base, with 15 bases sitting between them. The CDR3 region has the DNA TGCAGTGCAGTACCGGGACACCTCCAAGAGACCCAGTACTTC. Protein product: CSAVPGHLQETQYF.

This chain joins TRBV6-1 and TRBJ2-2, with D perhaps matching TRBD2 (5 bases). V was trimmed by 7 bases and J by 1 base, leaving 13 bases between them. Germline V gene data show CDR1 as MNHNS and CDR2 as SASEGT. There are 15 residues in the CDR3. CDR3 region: CASKNGRGNTGELFF. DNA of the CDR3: TGTGCCAGCAAAAACGGACGGGGGAACACCGGGGAGCTGTTTTTT.

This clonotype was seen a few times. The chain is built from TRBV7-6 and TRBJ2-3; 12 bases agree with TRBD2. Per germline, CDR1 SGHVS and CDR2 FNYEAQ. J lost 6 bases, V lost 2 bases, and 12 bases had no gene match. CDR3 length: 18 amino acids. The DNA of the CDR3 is TGTGCCAGCAGCTTACGACTAGCGGGAGCTAACTCGGCCGATACGCAGTATTTT. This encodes CASSLRLAGANSADTQYF.

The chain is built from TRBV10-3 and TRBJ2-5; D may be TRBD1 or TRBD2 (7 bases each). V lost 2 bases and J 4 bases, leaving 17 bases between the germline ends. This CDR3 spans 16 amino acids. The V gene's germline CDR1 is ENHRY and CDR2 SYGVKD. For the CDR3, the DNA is TGTGCCATCAGTGAGCCAGGGGGGGGCACGGTAGAGACCCAGTACTTC. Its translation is CAISEPGGGTVETQYF.

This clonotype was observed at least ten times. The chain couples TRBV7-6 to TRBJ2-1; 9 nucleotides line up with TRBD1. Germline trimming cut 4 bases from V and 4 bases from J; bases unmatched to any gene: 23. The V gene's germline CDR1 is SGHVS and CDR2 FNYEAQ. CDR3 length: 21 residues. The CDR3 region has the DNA TGTGCCAGCAGCTCCGACAGTGGGCGCAACAGGGGGCGAGGATTGTACAATGAGCAGTTCTTC. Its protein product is CASSSDSGRNRGRGLYNEQFF.

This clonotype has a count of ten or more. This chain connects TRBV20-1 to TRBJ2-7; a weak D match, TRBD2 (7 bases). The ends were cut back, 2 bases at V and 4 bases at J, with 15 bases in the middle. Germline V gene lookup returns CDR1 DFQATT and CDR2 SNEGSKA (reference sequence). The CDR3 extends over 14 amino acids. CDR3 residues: CSARPRGGLYEQYF. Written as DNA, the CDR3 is TGCAGTGCTAGACCAAGGGGGGGCCTGTACGAGCAGTACTTC.

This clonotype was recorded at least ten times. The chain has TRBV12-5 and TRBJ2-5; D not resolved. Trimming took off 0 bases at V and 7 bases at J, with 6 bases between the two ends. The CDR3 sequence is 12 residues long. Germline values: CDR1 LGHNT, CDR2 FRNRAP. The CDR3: CASGLVTGTQYF. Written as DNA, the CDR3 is TGTGCTAGTGGTTTGGTAACGGGGACCCAGTACTTC. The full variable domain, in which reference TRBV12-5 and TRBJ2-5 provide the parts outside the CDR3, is DARVTQTPRHKVTEMGQEVTMRCQPILGHNTVFWYRQTMMQGLELLAYFRNRAPLDDSGMPKDRFSAEMPDATLATLKIQPSEPRDSAVYFCASGLVTGTQYFGPGTRLLVL.

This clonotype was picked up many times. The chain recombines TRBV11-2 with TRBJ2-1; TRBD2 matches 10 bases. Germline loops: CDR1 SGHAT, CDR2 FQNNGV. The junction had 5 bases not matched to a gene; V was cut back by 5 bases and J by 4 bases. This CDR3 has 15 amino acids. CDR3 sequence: CASSILAGRYNEQFF. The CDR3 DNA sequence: TGTGCCAGCAGCATACTAGCGGGGCGTTACAATGAGCAGTTCTTC.

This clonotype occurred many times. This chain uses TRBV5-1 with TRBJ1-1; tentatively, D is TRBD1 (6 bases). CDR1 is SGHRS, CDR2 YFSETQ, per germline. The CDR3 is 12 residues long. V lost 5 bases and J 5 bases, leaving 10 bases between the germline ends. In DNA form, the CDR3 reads TGCGCCAGCAGTCAAGACAGGACTGAAGCTTTCTTT. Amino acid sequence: CASSQDRTEAFF.

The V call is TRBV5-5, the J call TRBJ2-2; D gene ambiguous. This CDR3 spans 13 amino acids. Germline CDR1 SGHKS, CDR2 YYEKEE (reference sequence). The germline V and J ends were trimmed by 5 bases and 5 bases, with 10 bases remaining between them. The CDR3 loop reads CASRFAVTGELFF. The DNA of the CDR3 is TGTGCCAGCAGGTTCGCGGTGACCGGGGAGCTGTTTTTT.

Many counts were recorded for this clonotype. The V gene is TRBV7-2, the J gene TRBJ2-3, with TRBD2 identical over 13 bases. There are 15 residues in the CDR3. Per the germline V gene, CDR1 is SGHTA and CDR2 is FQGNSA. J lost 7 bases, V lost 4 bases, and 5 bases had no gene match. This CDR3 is CASSSRTSGGNTQYF. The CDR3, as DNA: TGTGCCAGCAGCTCCAGGACTAGCGGGGGAAATACGCAGTATTTT.

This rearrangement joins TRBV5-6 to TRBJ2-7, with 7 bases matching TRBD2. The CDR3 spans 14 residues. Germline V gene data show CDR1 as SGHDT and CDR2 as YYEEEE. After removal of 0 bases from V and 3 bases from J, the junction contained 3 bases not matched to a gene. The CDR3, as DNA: TGTGCCAGCAGCTTGGTGCAGCGGGGCTACGAGCAGTACTTC. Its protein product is CASSLVQRGYEQYF.

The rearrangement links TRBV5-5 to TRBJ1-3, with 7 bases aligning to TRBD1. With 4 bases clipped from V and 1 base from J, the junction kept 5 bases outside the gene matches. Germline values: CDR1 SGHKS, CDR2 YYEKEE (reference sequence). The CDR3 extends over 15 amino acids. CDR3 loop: CASSPGTESGNTIYF. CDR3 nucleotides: TGTGCCAGCAGCCCTGGGACAGAATCTGGAAACACCATATATTTT. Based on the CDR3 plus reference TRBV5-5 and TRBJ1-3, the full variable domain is DAGVTQSPTHLIKTRGQQVTLRCSPISGHKSVSWYQQVLGQGPQFIFQYYEKEERGRGNFPDRFSARQFPNYSSELNVNALLLGDSALYLCASSPGTESGNTIYFGEGSWLTVV.

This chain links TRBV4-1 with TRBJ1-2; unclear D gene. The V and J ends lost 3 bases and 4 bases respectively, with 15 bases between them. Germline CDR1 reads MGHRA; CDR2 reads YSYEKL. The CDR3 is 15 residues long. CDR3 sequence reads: CASSQGTDGRYGYTF. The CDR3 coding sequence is TGCGCCAGCAGCCAGGGCACAGACGGTCGCTATGGCTACACCTTC.

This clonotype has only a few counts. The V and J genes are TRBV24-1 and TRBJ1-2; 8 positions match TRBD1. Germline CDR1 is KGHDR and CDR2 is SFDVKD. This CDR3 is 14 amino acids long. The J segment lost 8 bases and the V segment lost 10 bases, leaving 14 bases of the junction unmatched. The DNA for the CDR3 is TGTGCCACTGGGGGGACAGGCGATGTGGGGGGCTACACCTTC. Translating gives CATGGTGDVGGYTF.

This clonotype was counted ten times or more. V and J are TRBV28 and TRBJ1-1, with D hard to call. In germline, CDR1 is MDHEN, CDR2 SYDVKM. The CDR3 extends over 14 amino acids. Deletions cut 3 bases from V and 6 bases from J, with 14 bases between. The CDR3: CASSFDGARAEAFF. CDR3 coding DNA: TGTGCCAGCAGTTTTGATGGAGCGAGGGCTGAAGCTTTCTTT.

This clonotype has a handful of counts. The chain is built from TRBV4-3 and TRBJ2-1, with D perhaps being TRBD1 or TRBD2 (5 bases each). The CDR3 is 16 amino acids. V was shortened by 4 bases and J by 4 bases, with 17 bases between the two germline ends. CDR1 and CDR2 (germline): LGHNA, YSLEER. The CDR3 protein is CASSPKLGTVYNEQFF. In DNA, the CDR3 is TGCGCCAGCAGCCCGAAGTTAGGGACCGTTTACAATGAGCAGTTCTTC.

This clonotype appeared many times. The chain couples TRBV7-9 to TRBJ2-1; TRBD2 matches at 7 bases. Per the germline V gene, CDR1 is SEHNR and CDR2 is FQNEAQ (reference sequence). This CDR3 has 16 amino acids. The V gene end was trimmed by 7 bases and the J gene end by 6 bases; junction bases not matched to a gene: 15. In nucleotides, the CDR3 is TGTGCCAGCACCCGAAGACTAGCTGAATTACCCAATGAGCAGTTCTTC. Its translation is CASTRRLAELPNEQFF.

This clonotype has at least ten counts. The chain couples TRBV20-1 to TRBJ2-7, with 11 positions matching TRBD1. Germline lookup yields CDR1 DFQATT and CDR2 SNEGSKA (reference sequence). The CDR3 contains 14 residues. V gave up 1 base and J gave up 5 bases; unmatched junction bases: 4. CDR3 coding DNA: TGCAGTGCTAGAGTCCAGGGACAGGGGGACGAGCAGTACTTC. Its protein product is CSARVQGQGDEQYF.

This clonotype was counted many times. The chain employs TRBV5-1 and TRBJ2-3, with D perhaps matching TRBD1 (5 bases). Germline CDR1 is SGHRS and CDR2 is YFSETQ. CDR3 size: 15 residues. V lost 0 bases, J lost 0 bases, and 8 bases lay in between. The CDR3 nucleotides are TGCGCCAGCAGCTTGGGACAGACTAGCACAGATACGCAGTATTTT. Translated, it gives CASSLGQTSTDTQYF. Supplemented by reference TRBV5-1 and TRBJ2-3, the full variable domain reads KAGVTQTPRYLIKTRGQQVTLSCSPISGHRSVSWYQQTPGQGLQFLFEYFSETQRNKGNFPGRFSGRQFSNSRSEMNVSTLELGDSALYLCASSLGQTSTDTQYFGPGTRLTVL.

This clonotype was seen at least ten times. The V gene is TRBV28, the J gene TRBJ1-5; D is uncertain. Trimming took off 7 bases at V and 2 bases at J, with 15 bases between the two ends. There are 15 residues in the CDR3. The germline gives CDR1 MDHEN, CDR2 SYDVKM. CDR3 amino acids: CASTPPRLGNQPQHF. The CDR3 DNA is TGTGCCAGCACCCCCCCACGGTTGGGCAATCAGCCCCAGCATTTT.

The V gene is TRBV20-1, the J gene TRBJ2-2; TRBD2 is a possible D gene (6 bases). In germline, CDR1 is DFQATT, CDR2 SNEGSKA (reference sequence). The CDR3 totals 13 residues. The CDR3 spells CSAAGRSTGELFF. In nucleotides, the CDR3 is TGCAGCGCTGCGGGGAGGAGCACCGGGGAGCTGTTTTTT.

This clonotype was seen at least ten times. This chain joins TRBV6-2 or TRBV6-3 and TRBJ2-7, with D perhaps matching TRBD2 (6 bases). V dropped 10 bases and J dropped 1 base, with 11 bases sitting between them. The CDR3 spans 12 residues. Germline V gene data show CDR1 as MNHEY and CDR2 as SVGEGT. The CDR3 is CATWDSSYEQYF. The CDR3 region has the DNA TGTGCCACTTGGGACTCATCCTACGAGCAGTACTTC.

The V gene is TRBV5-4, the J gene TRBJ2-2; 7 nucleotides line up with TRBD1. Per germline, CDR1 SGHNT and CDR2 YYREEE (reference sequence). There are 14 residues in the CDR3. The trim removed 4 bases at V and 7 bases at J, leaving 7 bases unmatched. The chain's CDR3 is CASSPDRLHGELFF. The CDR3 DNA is TGTGCCAGCAGCCCGGACAGGTTGCACGGGGAGCTGTTTTTT. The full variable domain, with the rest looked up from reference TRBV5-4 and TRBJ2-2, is ETGVTQSPTHLIKTRGQQVTLRCSSQSGHNTVSWYQQALGQGPQFIFQYYREEENGRGNFPPRFSGLQFPNYSSELNVNALELDDSALYLCASSPDRLHGELFFGEGSRLTVL.

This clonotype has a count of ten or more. CDR3 in DNA: TGTGCCATCACCCGCGGGGGGCCGGACAGGGGGTACGAGCAGTACTTC. Translating gives CAITRGGPDRGYEQYF. The chain has TRBV10-3 and TRBJ2-7; 10 nucleotides match TRBD1. The CDR3 sequence is 16 residues long. V shed 7 bases and J 4 bases; nucleotides not matched to a gene: 13. Looked up from germline, CDR1 is ENHRY and CDR2 is SYGVKD.

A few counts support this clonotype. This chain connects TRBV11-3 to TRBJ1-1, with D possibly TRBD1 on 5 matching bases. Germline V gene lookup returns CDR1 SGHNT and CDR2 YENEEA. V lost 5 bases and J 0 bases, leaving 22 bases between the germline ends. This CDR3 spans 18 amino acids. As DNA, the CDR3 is TGTGCCAGCAGCCCAGCCGCGGGGCGGGGGGTCTTGAACACTGAAGCTTTCTTT. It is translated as CASSPAAGRGVLNTEAFF.

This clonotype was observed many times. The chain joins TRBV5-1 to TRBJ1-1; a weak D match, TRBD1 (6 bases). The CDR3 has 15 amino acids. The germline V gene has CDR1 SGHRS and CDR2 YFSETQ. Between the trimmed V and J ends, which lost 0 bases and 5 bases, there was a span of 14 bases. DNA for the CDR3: TGCGCCAGCAGCTTGGAGGGGGGGCGCGGGACTGAAGCTTTCTTT. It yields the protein CASSLEGGRGTEAFF.